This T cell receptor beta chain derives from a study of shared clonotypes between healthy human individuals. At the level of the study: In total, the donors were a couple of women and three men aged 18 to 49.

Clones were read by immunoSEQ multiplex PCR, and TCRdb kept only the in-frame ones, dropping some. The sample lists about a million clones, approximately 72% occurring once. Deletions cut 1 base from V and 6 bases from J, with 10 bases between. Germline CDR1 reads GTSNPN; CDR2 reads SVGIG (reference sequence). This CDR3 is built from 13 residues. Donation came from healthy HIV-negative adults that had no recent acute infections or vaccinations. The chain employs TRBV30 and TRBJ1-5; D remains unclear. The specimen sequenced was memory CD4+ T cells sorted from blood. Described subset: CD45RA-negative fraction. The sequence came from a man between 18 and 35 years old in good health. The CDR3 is CAWSGGSGQPQHF. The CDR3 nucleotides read TGTGCCTGGAGTGGTGGGAGCGGTCAGCCCCAGCATTTT.